The TCR beta chain under discussion was sequenced for a study of blood T cell repertoires in COVID-19. Across the whole study: COVID-19 samples, acute and convalescent, were from the United States, Italy and Spain. Sources were T cells, B-cell-depleted T cells, or PBMCs; the material itself was cDNA or gDNA.

Repertoires were generated with immunoSEQ multiplex PCR, while TCRdb's copy carries only in-frame clones and drops some. The table includes nearly 90,000 clones, around 91% detected once. CDR1 is LNHDA and CDR2 is SQIVND in the germline V gene (reference sequence). The ends lost 8 bases at V and 7 bases at J; junction bases unmatched: 6. The CDR3 extends over 13 amino acids. The chain uses TRBV19 and TRBJ2-7; 12 bases are shared with TRBD1. The clonotype originates from a man younger than 35 with COVID-19, enrolled during active disease. The sequenced sample consisted of peripheral blood. CDR3 residues: CASAGQGAREQYF. The CDR3 bases are TGTGCCAGTGCGGGACAGGGGGCGAGGGAGCAGTACTTC.